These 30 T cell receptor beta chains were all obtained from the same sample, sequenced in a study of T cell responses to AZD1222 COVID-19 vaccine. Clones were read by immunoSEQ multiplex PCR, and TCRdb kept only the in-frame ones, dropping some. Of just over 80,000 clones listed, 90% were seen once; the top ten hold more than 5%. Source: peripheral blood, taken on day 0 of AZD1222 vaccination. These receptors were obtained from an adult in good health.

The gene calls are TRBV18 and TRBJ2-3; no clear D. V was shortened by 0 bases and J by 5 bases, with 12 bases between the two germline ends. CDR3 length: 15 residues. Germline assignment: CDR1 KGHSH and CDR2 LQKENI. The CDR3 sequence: CASSPPRPSQDTQYF. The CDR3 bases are TGTGCCAGCTCACCACCGCGGCCGTCACAAGATACGCAGTATTTT.

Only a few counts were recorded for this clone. The CDR3 spells CASSYPFQRGNQPQHF. As DNA, the CDR3 is TGTGCCAGCAGTTACCCCTTCCAGAGGGGCAATCAGCCCCAGCATTTT. The J gene is TRBJ1-5, the V gene TRBV6-2 or TRBV6-3; D not resolved. The germline V gene has CDR1 MNHEY and CDR2 SVGEGT. This CDR3 contains 16 residues. V was pared by 2 bases and J by 2 bases, with 13 bases between.

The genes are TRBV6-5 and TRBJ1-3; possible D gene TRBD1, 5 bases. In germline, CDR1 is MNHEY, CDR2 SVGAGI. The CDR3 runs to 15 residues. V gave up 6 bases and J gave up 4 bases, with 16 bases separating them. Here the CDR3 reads CASSLYGTQGNTIYF. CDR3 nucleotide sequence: TGTGCCAGCAGCCTATACGGGACCCAGGGAAACACCATATATTTT.

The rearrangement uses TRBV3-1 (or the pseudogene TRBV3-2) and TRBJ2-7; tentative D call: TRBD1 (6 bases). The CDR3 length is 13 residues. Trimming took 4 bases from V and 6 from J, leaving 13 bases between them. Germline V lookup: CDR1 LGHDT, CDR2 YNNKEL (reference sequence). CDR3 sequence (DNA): TGTGCCAGCAGCCGGAACTCAGGGGTCGAGCAGTACTTC. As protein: CASSRNSGVEQYF.

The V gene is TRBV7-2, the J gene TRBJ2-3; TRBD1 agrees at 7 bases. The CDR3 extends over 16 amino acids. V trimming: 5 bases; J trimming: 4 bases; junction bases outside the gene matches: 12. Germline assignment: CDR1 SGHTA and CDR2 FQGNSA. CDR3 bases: TGTGCCAGCAGCAAGAGACAGGGCGGAAACTCAGATACGCAGTATTTT. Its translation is CASSKRQGGNSDTQYF.

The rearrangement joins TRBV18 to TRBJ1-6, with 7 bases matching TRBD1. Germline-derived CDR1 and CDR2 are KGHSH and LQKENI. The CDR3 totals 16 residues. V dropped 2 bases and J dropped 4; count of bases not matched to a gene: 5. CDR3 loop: CASSPAGTVYNSPLHF. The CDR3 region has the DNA TGTGCCAGCTCACCAGCCGGGACAGTTTATAATTCACCCCTCCACTTT.

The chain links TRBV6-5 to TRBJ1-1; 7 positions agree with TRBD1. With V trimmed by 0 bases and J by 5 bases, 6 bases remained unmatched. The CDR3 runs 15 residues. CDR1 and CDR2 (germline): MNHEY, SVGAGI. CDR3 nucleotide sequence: TGTGCCAGCAGTTACTCGAGGCAGGGGGGGACTGAAGCTTTCTTT. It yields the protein CASSYSRQGGTEAFF.

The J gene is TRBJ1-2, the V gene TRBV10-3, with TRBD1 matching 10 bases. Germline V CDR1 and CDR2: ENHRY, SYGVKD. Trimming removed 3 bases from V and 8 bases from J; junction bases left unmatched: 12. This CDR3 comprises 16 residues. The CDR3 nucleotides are TGTGCCATCAGTGATGGCAAGACAGGGGGCGCTTTCGGCTACACCTTC. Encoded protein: CAISDGKTGGAFGYTF.

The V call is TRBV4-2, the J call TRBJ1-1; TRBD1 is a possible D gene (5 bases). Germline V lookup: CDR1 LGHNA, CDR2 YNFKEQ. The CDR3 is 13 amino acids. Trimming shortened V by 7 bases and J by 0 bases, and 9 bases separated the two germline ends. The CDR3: CASNGGMNTEAFF. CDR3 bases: TGTGCCAGCAATGGGGGAATGAACACTGAAGCTTTCTTT.

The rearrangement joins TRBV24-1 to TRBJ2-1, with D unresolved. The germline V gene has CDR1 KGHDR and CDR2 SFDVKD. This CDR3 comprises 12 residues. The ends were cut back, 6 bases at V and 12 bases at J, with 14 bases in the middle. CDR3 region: CATSPDESGQFF. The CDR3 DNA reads TGTGCCACCAGTCCCGACGAATCGGGGCAGTTCTTC.

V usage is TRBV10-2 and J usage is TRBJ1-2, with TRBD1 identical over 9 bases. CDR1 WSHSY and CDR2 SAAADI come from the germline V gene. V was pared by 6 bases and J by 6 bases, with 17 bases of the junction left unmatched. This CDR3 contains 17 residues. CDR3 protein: CASRSSGQGTGRDGYTF. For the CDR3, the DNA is TGCGCCAGCAGATCCTCGGGACAGGGTACGGGCCGCGATGGCTACACCTTC.

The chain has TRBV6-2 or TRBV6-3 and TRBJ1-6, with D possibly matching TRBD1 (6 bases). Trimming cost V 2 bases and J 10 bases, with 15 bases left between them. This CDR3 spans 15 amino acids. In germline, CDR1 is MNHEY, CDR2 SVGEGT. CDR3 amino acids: CASSYPGGAWSPLHF. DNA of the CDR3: TGTGCCAGCAGTTACCCTGGGGGGGCTTGGTCACCCCTCCACTTT.

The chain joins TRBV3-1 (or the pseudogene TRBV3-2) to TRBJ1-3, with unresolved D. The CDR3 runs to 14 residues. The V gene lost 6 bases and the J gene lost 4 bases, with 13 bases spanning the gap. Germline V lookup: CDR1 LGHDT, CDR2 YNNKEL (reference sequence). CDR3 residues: CASRDDFRGNTIYF. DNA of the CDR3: TGTGCCAGCAGGGACGATTTTAGAGGAAACACCATATATTTT.

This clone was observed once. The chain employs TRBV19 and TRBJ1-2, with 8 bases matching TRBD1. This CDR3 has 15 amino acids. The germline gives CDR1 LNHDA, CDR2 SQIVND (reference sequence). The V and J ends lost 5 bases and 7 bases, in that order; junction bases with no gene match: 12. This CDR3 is CASSPGTGHSSGYTF. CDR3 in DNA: TGTGCCAGTAGTCCAGGGACAGGACATTCAAGTGGCTACACCTTC.

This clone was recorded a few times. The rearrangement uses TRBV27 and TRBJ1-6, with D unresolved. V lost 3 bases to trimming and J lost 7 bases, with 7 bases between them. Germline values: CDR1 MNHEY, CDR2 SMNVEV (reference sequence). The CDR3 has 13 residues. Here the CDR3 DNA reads TGTGCCAGCAGTTTGCGGACGAATTCACCCCTCCACTTT. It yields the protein CASSLRTNSPLHF.

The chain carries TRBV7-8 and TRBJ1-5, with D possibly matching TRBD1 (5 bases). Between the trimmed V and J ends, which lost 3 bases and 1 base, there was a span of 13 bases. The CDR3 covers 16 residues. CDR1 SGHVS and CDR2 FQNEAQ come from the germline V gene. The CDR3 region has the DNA TGTGCCAGCAGCTTCTTGTCCGGGGGAAGCAATCAGCCCCAGCATTTT. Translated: CASSFLSGGSNQPQHF.

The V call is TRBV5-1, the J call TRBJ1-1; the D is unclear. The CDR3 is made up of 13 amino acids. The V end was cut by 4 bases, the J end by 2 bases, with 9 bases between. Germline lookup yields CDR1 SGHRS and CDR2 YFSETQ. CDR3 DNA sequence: TGCGCCAGCAGCCGAGACATTAACACTGAAGCTTTCTTT. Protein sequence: CASSRDINTEAFF.

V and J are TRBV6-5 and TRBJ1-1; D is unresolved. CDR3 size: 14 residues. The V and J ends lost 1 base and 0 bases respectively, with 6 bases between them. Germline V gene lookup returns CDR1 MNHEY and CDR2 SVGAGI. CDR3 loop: CASSYLGVNTEAFF. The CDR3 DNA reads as TGTGCCAGCAGTTACTTAGGCGTGAACACTGAAGCTTTCTTT.

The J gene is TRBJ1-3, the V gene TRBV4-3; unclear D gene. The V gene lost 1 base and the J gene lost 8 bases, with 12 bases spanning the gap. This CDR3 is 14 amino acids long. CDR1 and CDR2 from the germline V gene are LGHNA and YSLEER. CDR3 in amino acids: CASSQGARTHTIYF. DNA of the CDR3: TGCGCCAGCAGCCAAGGGGCTCGGACGCACACCATATATTTT.

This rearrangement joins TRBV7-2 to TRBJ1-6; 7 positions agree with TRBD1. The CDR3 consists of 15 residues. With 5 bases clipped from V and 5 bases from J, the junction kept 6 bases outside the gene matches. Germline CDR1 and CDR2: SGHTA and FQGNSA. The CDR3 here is CASSPNRGDNSPLHF. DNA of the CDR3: TGTGCCAGCAGCCCGAACAGGGGAGATAATTCACCCCTCCACTTT. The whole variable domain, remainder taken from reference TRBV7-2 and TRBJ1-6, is GAGVSQSPSNKVTEKGKDVELRCDPISGHTALYWYRQSLGQGLEFLIYFQGNSAPDKSGLPSDRFSAERTGGSVSTLTIQRTQQEDSAVYLCASSPNRGDNSPLHFGNGTRLTVT.

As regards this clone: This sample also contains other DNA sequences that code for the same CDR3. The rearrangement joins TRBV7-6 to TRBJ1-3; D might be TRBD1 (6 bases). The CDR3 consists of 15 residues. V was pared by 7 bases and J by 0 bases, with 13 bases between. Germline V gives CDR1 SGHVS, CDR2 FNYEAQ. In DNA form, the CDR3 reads TGTGCCAGCACCTCGAGCAGGGGCTCTGGAAACACCATATATTTT. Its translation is CASTSSRGSGNTIYF.

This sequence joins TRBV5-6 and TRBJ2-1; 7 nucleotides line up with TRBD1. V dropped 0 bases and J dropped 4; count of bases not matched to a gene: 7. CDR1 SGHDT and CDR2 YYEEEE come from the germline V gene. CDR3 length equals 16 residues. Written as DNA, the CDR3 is TGTGCCAGCAGCTTGGAGCAGGGGGTGATGTACAATGAGCAGTTCTTC. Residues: CASSLEQGVMYNEQFF.

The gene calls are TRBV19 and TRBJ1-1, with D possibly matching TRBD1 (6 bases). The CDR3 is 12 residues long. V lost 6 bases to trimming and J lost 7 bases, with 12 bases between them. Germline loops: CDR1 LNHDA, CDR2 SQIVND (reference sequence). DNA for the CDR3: TGTGCCAGTAGCCCAGGACAGCTTGAAGCTTTCTTT. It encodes CASSPGQLEAFF.

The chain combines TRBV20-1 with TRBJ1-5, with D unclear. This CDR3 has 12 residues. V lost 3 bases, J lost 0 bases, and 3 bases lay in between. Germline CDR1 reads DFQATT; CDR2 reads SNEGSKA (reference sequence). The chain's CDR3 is CSASYSNQPQHF. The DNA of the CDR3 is TGCAGTGCTAGTTATAGCAATCAGCCCCAGCATTTT.

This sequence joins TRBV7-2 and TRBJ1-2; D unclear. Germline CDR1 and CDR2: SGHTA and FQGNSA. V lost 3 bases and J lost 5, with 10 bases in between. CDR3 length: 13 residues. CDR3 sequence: CASSFTPGYGYTF. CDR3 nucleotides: TGTGCCAGCAGCTTTACACCTGGGTATGGCTACACCTTC.

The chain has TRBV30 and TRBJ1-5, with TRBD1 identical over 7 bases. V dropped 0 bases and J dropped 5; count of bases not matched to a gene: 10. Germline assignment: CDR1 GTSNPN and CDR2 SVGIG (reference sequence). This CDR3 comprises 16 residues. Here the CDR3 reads CAWSVQGSPEYQPQHF. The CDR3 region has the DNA TGTGCCTGGAGTGTACAGGGGAGCCCTGAGTATCAGCCCCAGCATTTT.

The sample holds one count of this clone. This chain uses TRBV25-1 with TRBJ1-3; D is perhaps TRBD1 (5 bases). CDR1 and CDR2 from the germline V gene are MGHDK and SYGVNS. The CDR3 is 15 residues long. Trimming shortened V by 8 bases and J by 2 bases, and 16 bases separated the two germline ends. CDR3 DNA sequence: TGTGCCAGCGCCACCGCAGGGTTTGCTGGAAACACCATATATTTT. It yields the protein CASATAGFAGNTIYF.

CDR3 nucleotides: TGTGCCATTGAGGACAGGCTTAGGGATGAGCAGTTCTTC. This sequence encodes CAIEDRLRDEQFF. J is TRBJ2-1 and V is TRBV19, with 7 bases fitting TRBD1. Trimming at V came to 10 bases and at J to 8 bases, leaving 11 bases not matched to a gene. The CDR3 loop spans 13 amino acids. Germline lookup yields CDR1 LNHDA and CDR2 SQIVND (reference sequence).

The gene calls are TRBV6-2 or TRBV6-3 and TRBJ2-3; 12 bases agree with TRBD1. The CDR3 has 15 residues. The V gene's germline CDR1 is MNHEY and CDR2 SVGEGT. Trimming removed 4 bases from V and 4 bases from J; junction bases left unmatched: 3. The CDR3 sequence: CASSSGTGGADTQYF. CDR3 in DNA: TGTGCCAGCAGTTCCGGGACAGGGGGCGCAGATACGCAGTATTTT.

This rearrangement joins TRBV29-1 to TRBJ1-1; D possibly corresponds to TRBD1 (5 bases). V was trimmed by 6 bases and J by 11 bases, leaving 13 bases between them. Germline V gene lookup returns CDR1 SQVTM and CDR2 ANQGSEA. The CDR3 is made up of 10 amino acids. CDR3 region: CSVGADWAFF. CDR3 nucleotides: TGCAGCGTCGGGGCGGACTGGGCTTTCTTT.